This TCR beta chain was sequenced in a study of blood T cell repertoires in COVID-19. About the research overall: Specimens from acute and convalescent COVID-19 originated in the United States, Italy and Spain. T cells, B-cell-depleted T cells, or PBMCs provided the cDNA or gDNA that served as material.

Per the original data handling: The authors estimated nucleated cell counts from reference gene primer amplification. Sequencing used immunoSEQ multiplex PCR; TCRdb keeps in-frame clones, though not all of them. V and J calls and clone size follow that table, whereas D and trimming were derived from the DNA. This repertoire shows over 70,000 clones, roughly 82% found once; its top ten account for about 10%. Unmatched junction bases numbered 14, after V lost 3 bases and J lost 2 bases. The CDR3 contains 19 residues. Germline V gene sequence: CDR1 SGHRS, CDR2 YFSETQ. The sample holds a few counts of this clone.

The source is a man between 60 and 75 years old with acute or convalescent COVID-19. Sequencing was carried out using peripheral blood. The genes are TRBV5-1 and TRBJ2-3; TRBD2 matches 11 bases. The CDR3 bases are TGCGCCAGCAGCTCTGCCAGTCGACTAGCGGGACGGACCACAGATACGCAGTATTTT. Translation gives CASSSASRLAGRTTDTQYF. Drawing the rest from reference TRBV5-1 and TRBJ2-3, the complete variable domain is KAGVTQTPRYLIKTRGQQVTLSCSPISGHRSVSWYQQTPGQGLQFLFEYFSETQRNKGNFPGRFSGRQFSNSRSEMNVSTLELGDSALYLCASSSASRLAGRTTDTQYFGPGTRLTVL.